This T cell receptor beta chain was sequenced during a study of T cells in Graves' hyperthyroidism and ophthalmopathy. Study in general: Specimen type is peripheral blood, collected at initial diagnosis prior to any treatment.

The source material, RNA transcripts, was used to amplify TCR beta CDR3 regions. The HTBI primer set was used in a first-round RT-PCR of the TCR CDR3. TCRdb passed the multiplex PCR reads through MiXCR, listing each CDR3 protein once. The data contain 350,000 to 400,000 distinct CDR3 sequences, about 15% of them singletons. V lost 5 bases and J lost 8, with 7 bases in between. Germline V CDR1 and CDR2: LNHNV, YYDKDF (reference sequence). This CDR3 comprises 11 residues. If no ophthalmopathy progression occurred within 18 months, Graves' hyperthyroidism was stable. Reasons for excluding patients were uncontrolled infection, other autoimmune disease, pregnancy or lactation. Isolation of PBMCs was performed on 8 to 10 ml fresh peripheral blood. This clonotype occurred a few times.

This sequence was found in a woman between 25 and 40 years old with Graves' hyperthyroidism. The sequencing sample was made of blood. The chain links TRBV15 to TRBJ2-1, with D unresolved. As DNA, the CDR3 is TGTGCCACCAGCGAGTGGGATGAGCAGTTCTTC. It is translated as CATSEWDEQFF.